Here is one T cell receptor beta chain with its context. Its antigen is not known. One junction end disagrees with the germline gene, perhaps due to a read error. The record originates from a study of CD8 T cells in ankylosing spondylitis. Broader study findings: Within matched ankylosing spondylitis synovial fluid, disease-linked clones were reportedly significantly enriched. Ankylosing spondylitis blood appeared to carry a characteristic TCR beta motif of roughly 8 highly homologous variants.

Germline V gene data show CDR1 as DFQATT and CDR2 as SNEGSKA (reference sequence). The CDR3 contains 17 residues. Each TCR beta library was made by quantitative 5'-RACE that incorporated molecular barcodes. Each CDR3 protein gets one entry after TCRdb re-called the 5' RACE reads with MiXCR. The data show roughly 490,000 distinct CDR3 sequences, less than 6% seen once. Sequencing was done on a sample of blood, either unsorted or a sorted T cell fraction (not recorded which). This TCR derives from a male donor with ankylosing spondylitis. The chain combines TRBV20-1 with TRBJ2-3, with TRBD2 matching over 10 bases. The CDR3: CCARAAGLATRYDTQYF. DNA for the CDR3: TGCTGTGCTAGAGCCGCGGGACTAGCGACCCGTTATGATACGCAGTATTTT.